One sample yielded the 27 T cell receptor beta chains listed below, sequenced in a study of blood T cell repertoires in COVID-19. Sequencing used immunoSEQ multiplex PCR; TCRdb keeps in-frame clones, though not all of them. The data contain roughly 92,000 clones, roughly 84% of them singletons. Sequencing was performed on peripheral blood. These receptors were obtained from a woman of 80 years or more with acute or convalescent COVID-19.

The chain links TRBV10-2 to TRBJ2-1; 7 nucleotides align to TRBD1. Per the germline V gene, CDR1 is WSHSY and CDR2 is SAAADI. The CDR3 is 14 residues long. J lost 8 bases, V lost 3 bases, and 7 bases had no gene match. Here the CDR3 DNA reads TGCGCCAGCAGTGATAATCAGGGGGTTGATGAGCAGTTCTTC. It yields the protein CASSDNQGVDEQFF.

The chain joins TRBV3-1 (or the pseudogene TRBV3-2) to TRBJ2-1, with TRBD2 identical over 10 bases. J gave up 10 bases and V 7 bases, and 7 bases lay outside the gene matches. The CDR3 covers 13 residues. CDR1 and CDR2 (germline): LGHDT, YNNKEL (reference sequence). CDR3 residues: CASTGTSAWEQFF. The CDR3 coding sequence is TGTGCCAGCACCGGGACTAGCGCCTGGGAGCAGTTCTTC.

This clone has only one observation. V is TRBV10-3 and J is TRBJ2-3; D might be TRBD1 (5 bases). Trimming removed 7 bases at V and 0 bases at J, with 11 bases between. This CDR3 has 14 residues. Germline CDR1 reads ENHRY; CDR2 reads SYGVKD. DNA of the CDR3: TGTGCCATCAAGGACAACCCTAGCACAGATACGCAGTATTTT. Protein product: CAIKDNPSTDTQYF.

The chain employs TRBV15 and TRBJ1-2; TRBD1 agrees at 9 bases. Trimming cost V 5 bases and J 6 bases; bases outside gene matches: 4. The CDR3 loop spans 13 amino acids. Germline-derived CDR1 and CDR2 are LNHNV and YYDKDF (reference sequence). CDR3 bases: TGTGCCACCAGCGGGGGACAGGGTAATGGCTACACCTTC. Its translation is CATSGGQGNGYTF.

The chain links TRBV3-1 (or the pseudogene TRBV3-2) to TRBJ2-5; D gene ambiguous. CDR3 size: 13 residues. Germline V gene data show CDR1 as LGHDT and CDR2 as YNNKEL (reference sequence). With 4 bases removed from V and 5 bases from J, the gap between germline ends came to 11 bases. The DNA of the CDR3 is TGTGCCAGCAGCCCCACCGGGTTTGAGACCCAGTACTTC. Its protein product is CASSPTGFETQYF.

The chain recombines TRBV6-5 with TRBJ1-2; unclear D gene. The CDR3 totals 14 residues. Between the trimmed V and J ends, which lost 2 bases and 4 bases, there was a span of 11 bases. Germline V lookup: CDR1 MNHEY, CDR2 SVGAGI. The CDR3 protein is CASSYTDTGYGYTF. CDR3 nucleotide sequence: TGTGCCAGCAGTTACACCGACACCGGCTATGGCTACACCTTC.

A few counts support this clone. V and J are TRBV3-1 (or the pseudogene TRBV3-2) and TRBJ1-3; D is possibly TRBD1 (6 bases). The CDR3 runs 14 residues. Germline CDR1 LGHDT, CDR2 YNNKEL (reference sequence). V was clipped by 8 bases and J by 4 bases, with 15 bases between them. The CDR3 DNA is TGTGCCAGCGGCGCGGGGGCCTACGGAAACACCATATATTTT. Encoded protein: CASGAGAYGNTIYF.

As to this clone: This same CDR3 is encoded by further DNA sequences in the sample. The rearrangement joins TRBV5-1 to TRBJ2-3; D perhaps matches TRBD1 (5 bases). CDR1 and CDR2 (germline): SGHRS, YFSETQ. The CDR3 is 15 amino acids. V dropped 0 bases and J dropped 0 bases, with 8 bases sitting between them. The chain's CDR3 is CASSLASGSTDTQYF. CDR3 bases: TGCGCCAGCAGCTTGGCCTCAGGGAGCACAGATACGCAGTATTTT.

The rearrangement links TRBV7-9 to TRBJ2-1; TRBD2 matches at 9 bases. CDR3 size: 14 residues. Germline trimming cut 7 bases from V and 4 bases from J; bases unmatched to any gene: 5. The germline V gene has CDR1 SEHNR and CDR2 FQNEAQ (reference sequence). Here the CDR3 DNA reads TGTGCCAGCACCCGGACTAGCGTATACAATGAGCAGTTCTTC. Translating gives CASTRTSVYNEQFF.

The CDR3 bases are TGTGCCAGCAGCACCCTAGCGGGGGCCACCGGGGAGCTGTTTTTT. Translation gives CASSTLAGATGELFF. The V and J genes are TRBV7-2 and TRBJ2-2; 10 bases map to TRBD2. V lost 5 bases and J lost 4; bases outside the gene matches: 4. In germline, CDR1 is SGHTA, CDR2 FQGNSA. CDR3 length: 15 residues.

The chain recombines TRBV3-1 (or the pseudogene TRBV3-2) with TRBJ1-1; D might be TRBD1 (6 bases). V was shortened by 5 bases and J by 0 bases, with 13 bases between the two germline ends. In germline, CDR1 is LGHDT, CDR2 YNNKEL (reference sequence). CDR3 length: 15 amino acids. CDR3 sequence (DNA): TGTGCCAGCAGCTTCCGGGGACAAGTGAACACTGAAGCTTTCTTT. Its translation: CASSFRGQVNTEAFF.

This sequence joins TRBV20-1 and TRBJ2-5; no reliable D call. The CDR3 sequence is 12 residues long. CDR1 and CDR2 (germline): DFQATT, SNEGSKA (reference sequence). Trimming pared 3 bases from V and 5 bases from J, leaving 10 bases between. For the CDR3, the DNA is TGCAGTGCTAGTCGAGTCCCCGAGACCCAGTACTTC. Translation gives CSASRVPETQYF.

V is TRBV6-5 and J is TRBJ1-1; no clear D gene. Trimming cost V 5 bases and J 0 bases, with 7 bases left between them. CDR3 length: 13 amino acids. Per germline, CDR1 MNHEY and CDR2 SVGAGI. This CDR3 is CASSSFLNTEAFF. The DNA for the CDR3 is TGTGCCAGCAGTAGCTTCCTGAACACTGAAGCTTTCTTT.

The gene calls are TRBV5-4 and TRBJ2-1, with D unresolved. Trimming removed 4 bases at V and 9 bases at J, with 14 bases between. The CDR3 contains 13 residues. The germline gives CDR1 SGHNT, CDR2 YYREEE (reference sequence). CDR3 in DNA: TGTGCCAGCAGCCGTCCTGACTCTGGTGAGCAGTTCTTC. The encoded protein is CASSRPDSGEQFF.

V gene TRBV12-3 or TRBV12-4 combines with J gene TRBJ1-1, with TRBD1 identical over 7 bases. This CDR3 has 13 amino acids. V trimming: 6 bases; J trimming: 6 bases; junction bases outside the gene matches: 7. The CDR3 sequence: CASSRDSTPEAFF. The CDR3 DNA sequence: TGTGCCAGCAGCCGGGACAGCACTCCTGAAGCTTTCTTT.

There are a few counts of this clone. This chain connects TRBV5-6 to TRBJ1-2, with D hard to call. Germline CDR1 SGHDT, CDR2 YYEEEE. The CDR3 is 16 amino acids. Trimming removed 3 bases at V and 2 bases at J, with 17 bases between. The CDR3 region has the DNA TGTGCCAGCAGCTGGATGAGGGCCATGGGGAACTATGGCTACACCTTC. The encoded protein is CASSWMRAMGNYGYTF.

Written as DNA, the CDR3 is TGTGCCAGCATGAGACAGTCCTCGAATTTGAACACTGAAGCTTTCTTT. Its translation is CASMRQSSNLNTEAFF. The chain carries TRBV27 and TRBJ1-1, with TRBD1 as a possible D gene (5 bases). The germline V gene encodes CDR1 MNHEY and CDR2 SMNVEV (reference sequence). The CDR3 is 16 amino acids. Trimming took 7 bases from V and 0 from J, leaving 18 bases between them.

This clone showed up just a few times. The chain employs TRBV9 and TRBJ2-1; 9 bases map to TRBD1. The CDR3 is 15 amino acids. Germline V gene lookup returns CDR1 SGDLS and CDR2 YYNGEE. After removal of 3 bases from V and 7 bases from J, the junction contained 8 bases not matched to a gene. CDR3 residues: CASSGRDRVVNEQFF. The CDR3 DNA sequence: TGTGCCAGCAGCGGCCGGGACAGGGTGGTAAATGAGCAGTTCTTC.

V is TRBV7-2 and J is TRBJ2-1; 7 bases are shared with TRBD1. J gave up 1 base and V 4 bases, and 10 bases lay outside the gene matches. CDR1 is SGHTA, CDR2 FQGNSA, per germline. The CDR3 contains 17 residues. The CDR3 spells CASSSSGTARSYNEQFF. In DNA form, the CDR3 reads TGTGCCAGCAGCTCCTCTGGGACAGCAAGATCCTACAATGAGCAGTTCTTC.

This chain uses TRBV5-4 with TRBJ1-2; D not certain. Germline loops: CDR1 SGHNT, CDR2 YYREEE (reference sequence). V was clipped by 4 bases and J by 0 bases, with 10 bases between them. The CDR3 sequence is 14 residues long. The CDR3 nucleotides are TGTGCCAGCAGCCTGGCGGGGACTAACTATGGCTACACCTTC. This translates into CASSLAGTNYGYTF.

V is TRBV9 and J is TRBJ2-5; TRBD2 matches 11 bases. V lost 0 bases to trimming and J lost 5 bases; unmatched junction nucleotides: 9. Germline loops: CDR1 SGDLS, CDR2 YYNGEE. CDR3 length: 17 amino acids. CDR3 protein: CASSVAWSSGGRETQYF. Here the CDR3 DNA reads TGTGCCAGCAGCGTAGCTTGGTCTAGCGGGGGGAGGGAGACCCAGTACTTC.

V usage is TRBV10-3 and J usage is TRBJ2-1; 13 positions agree with TRBD2. Trimming at V came to 0 bases and at J to 8 bases, leaving 7 bases not matched to a gene. The germline V gene has CDR1 ENHRY and CDR2 SYGVKD. The CDR3 has 17 amino acids. The CDR3 nucleotides read TGTGCCATCAGTGAGTCAACTAGCGGGAGGGGGGGCGATGAGCAGTTCTTC. Its protein product is CAISESTSGRGGDEQFF.

This clone came up once. V is TRBV4-1 and J is TRBJ2-2; 7 bases agree with TRBD1. With V trimmed by 2 bases and J by 4 bases, 7 bases remained unmatched. Germline assignment: CDR1 MGHRA and CDR2 YSYEKL. CDR3 size: 16 residues. The CDR3 DNA follows: TGCGCCAGCAGCCAACCGACAGGGACGATCACCGGGGAGCTGTTTTTT. Protein: CASSQPTGTITGELFF.

This clone showed up just once. The rearrangement joins TRBV28 to TRBJ2-4; D is possibly TRBD1 (6 bases). Trimming pared 8 bases from V and 3 bases from J, leaving 8 bases between. Germline values: CDR1 MDHEN, CDR2 SYDVKM. The CDR3 length is 12 residues. The CDR3 region has the DNA TGTGCCAGCCGAGGGGGCAAAAACATTCAGTACTTC. Residues: CASRGGKNIQYF.

This rearrangement joins TRBV10-3 to TRBJ1-2; D call uncertain. The CDR3 has 15 amino acids. Germline V lookup: CDR1 ENHRY, CDR2 SYGVKD. V lost 6 bases, J lost 6 bases, and 20 bases lay in between. The CDR3 here is CAIRRGKDVTDGYTF. CDR3 nucleotides: TGTGCCATCAGGCGAGGCAAAGACGTCACCGATGGCTACACCTTC.

The J gene is TRBJ1-3, the V gene TRBV2, with 8 bases identical to TRBD1. Trimming took 6 bases from V and 4 from J; bases not matched to a gene: 5. Per germline, CDR1 SNHLY and CDR2 FYNNEI. The CDR3 runs 14 residues. CDR3 loop: CASRQGTGGNTIYF. For the CDR3, the DNA is TGTGCCAGCAGACAGGGGACAGGAGGAAACACCATATATTTT.

V and J are TRBV7-9 and TRBJ2-1; D may match TRBD1 or TRBD2 (6 bases each). The germline CDR1 and CDR2 sequences are SEHNR and FQNEAQ (reference sequence). V was shortened by 5 bases and J by 15 bases, with 17 bases between the two germline ends. The CDR3 length is 12 residues. The CDR3 is CASSLGGLPGFF. The CDR3 DNA sequence: TGTGCCAGCAGCCTAGGGGGACTCCCCGGGTTCTTC.